This T cell receptor (beta chain) was retrieved from a study of blood T cell repertoires in COVID-19. The overall study: The origin of the acute and convalescent COVID-19 samples was the United States, Italy and Spain.

Participants spanned ages roughly 18 to 90 years and resided in fewer than 30 US areas. Only in-frame clones appear in the TCRdb table, and some are missing; sequencing was by immunoSEQ multiplex PCR. The table has hundreds of thousands of clones, more than 80% seen once. The germline gives CDR1 LGHNA, CDR2 YNFKEQ. Trimming left V 0 bases short and J 6 bases short, with 4 bases between. This CDR3 spans 12 amino acids. This clone was observed a single time. Sequenced: PBMCs or T cells enriched from blood (not recorded which). The source is a man aged 25 to 40 who had recovered from COVID-19. The chain uses TRBV4-2 and TRBJ2-3; D remains ambiguous. Here the CDR3 reads CASSQDRDTQYF. The CDR3 DNA reads TGTGCCAGCAGCCAAGATCGGGATACGCAGTATTTT.